These 18 T cell receptor beta chains originate from one sample sequenced in a study of blood T cell repertoires in COVID-19 (dated by TCRdb to about 2020). Receptor amplification or capture employed the immunoSEQ multiplex PCR assay. In TCRdb, the immuneACCESS table is reduced to in-frame sequences with V and J assigned. These tables do not hold every clone; where another copy was compared, an unresolved V gene accounts for under half, and the others remain unexplained. The sample table records fewer than 250,000 clones; 83% of these occur just once. The ten largest make up roughly 5% of the sample. Sequencing input: PBMCs or T cells enriched from blood (not recorded which). The receptor source for this set is a woman aged 50 to 60 who had been exposed to COVID-19.

The chain recombines TRBV11-2 with TRBJ1-2, with 8 positions matching TRBD1. The CDR3 has 16 amino acids. CDR1 and CDR2 (germline): SGHAT, FQNNGV. V shed 5 bases, J shed 0 bases, and the junction held 8 bases outside the gene matches. The CDR3 sequence: CASSQGQGGSNYGYTF. In DNA form, the CDR3 reads TGTGCCAGCAGCCAAGGACAGGGCGGATCTAACTATGGCTACACCTTC.

The CDR3 protein is CASSPFTGGQPQHF. The CDR3 DNA reads as TGTGCCAGCAGCCCCTTCACGGGAGGGCAGCCCCAGCATTTT. The chain links TRBV7-2 to TRBJ1-5; the D is unclear. Trimming pared 5 bases from V and 7 bases from J, leaving 15 bases between. Germline V lookup: CDR1 SGHTA, CDR2 FQGNSA. The CDR3 loop spans 14 amino acids.

By sample fraction, this clone is medium-sized. Other DNA sequences in this specimen translate into the identical CDR3. This rearrangement joins TRBV12-3 or TRBV12-4 to TRBJ1-1; the D gene is possibly TRBD1 (6 bases). This CDR3 contains 13 residues. The V gene lost 6 bases and the J gene lost 4 bases, with 12 bases spanning the gap. CDR3 bases: TGTGCCAGCAGCAGGGGAGGGGTCACTGAAGCTTTCTTT. This gives the protein CASSRGGVTEAFF.

The chain employs TRBV7-9 and TRBJ2-7; TRBD2 matches at 10 bases. The V segment lost 7 bases and the J segment 2 bases; nucleotides outside the gene matches: 8. The CDR3 covers 15 residues. Germline V gives CDR1 SEHNR, CDR2 FQNEAQ (reference sequence). The CDR3 DNA follows: TGTGCCAGCACGGGGAGAGCGGGGGGGACCTACGAGCAGTACTTC. Translation gives CASTGRAGGTYEQYF.

This clone has more than one count but fewer than ten. CDR3 sequence (DNA): TGTGCCATCAGTGAGTCGGCGGCAGAGACCCAGTACTTC. Amino acids: CAISESAAETQYF. This chain joins TRBV10-3 and TRBJ2-5; unclear D gene. V was clipped by 0 bases and J by 4 bases, with 6 bases between them. The CDR3 sequence is 13 residues long. Germline loops: CDR1 ENHRY, CDR2 SYGVKD.

This clone was picked up a small number of times. CDR3 residues: CASSSDFGRNTEAFF. CDR3 DNA sequence: TGTGCCAGCAGTTCGGACTTCGGTCGGAACACTGAAGCTTTCTTT. The chain is built from TRBV28 and TRBJ1-1; D is unclear. V was cut by 4 bases and J by 1 base, with 13 bases left in between. Germline CDR1 and CDR2: MDHEN and SYDVKM. This CDR3 is 15 amino acids long.

This clone was seen only a few times. J is TRBJ1-4 and V is TRBV5-6; 8 bases are a match to TRBD1. The CDR3 length is 16 residues. J was trimmed by 7 bases and V by 2 bases; bases with no gene match: 10. CDR1 is SGHDT and CDR2 is YYEEEE in the germline V gene. In DNA form, the CDR3 reads TGTGCCAGCAGCTTAAGAACTATGACAGGGGCTGAAAAACTGTTTTTT. Translating gives CASSLRTMTGAEKLFF.

A single count supports this clone. The chain joins TRBV19 to TRBJ1-1; D might be TRBD1 (6 bases). The CDR3 is made up of 14 amino acids. The germline CDR1 and CDR2 sequences are LNHDA and SQIVND (reference sequence). V was trimmed by 3 bases and J by 0 bases, leaving 8 bases between them. CDR3 coding DNA: TGTGCCAGTAGTATTACAGGGATGAACACTGAAGCTTTCTTT. Its translation is CASSITGMNTEAFF.

The chain combines TRBV19 with TRBJ1-2; 10 bases line up with TRBD1. In germline, CDR1 is LNHDA, CDR2 SQIVND (reference sequence). The CDR3 is 13 residues long. The trim removed 7 bases at V and 6 bases at J, leaving 5 bases unmatched. The DNA for the CDR3 is TGTGCCAGTAAGATCGGGACAGGGGATGGCTACACCTTC. This encodes CASKIGTGDGYTF.

The chain has TRBV11-2 and TRBJ1-2, with unresolved D. Germline CDR1 SGHAT, CDR2 FQNNGV. The CDR3 loop spans 13 amino acids. V dropped 1 base and J dropped 4 bases, with 7 bases sitting between them. The CDR3 reads CASSLVGSYGYTF. In DNA, the CDR3 is TGTGCCAGCAGCTTAGTAGGGAGCTATGGCTACACCTTC.

This chain connects TRBV29-1 to TRBJ2-3, with D maybe TRBD2 (5 bases). With 4 bases removed from V and 5 bases from J, the gap between germline ends came to 13 bases. The CDR3 is 13 residues long. CDR1 and CDR2 (germline): SQVTM, ANQGSEA. For the CDR3, the DNA is TGCAGCGTTGCTCTAGCTGGAAGAGATACGCAGTATTTT. Amino acids: CSVALAGRDTQYF.

The rearrangement uses TRBV7-8 and TRBJ2-7; 9 bases agree with TRBD1. V lost 0 bases, J lost 6 bases, and 6 bases stayed unmatched. The V gene's germline CDR1 is SGHVS and CDR2 FQNEAQ. This CDR3 is built from 15 residues. CDR3 loop: CASSLAQTGGGEQYF. In nucleotides, the CDR3 is TGTGCCAGCAGCTTAGCCCAGACAGGGGGAGGCGAGCAGTACTTC.

This rearrangement joins TRBV19 to TRBJ1-2; TRBD1 is a possible D gene (6 bases). The CDR3 has 13 residues. Germline V CDR1 and CDR2: LNHDA, SQIVND (reference sequence). V lost 7 bases to trimming and J lost 3 bases, with 12 bases between them. The CDR3 region has the DNA TGTGCCAGTACTACAGGGCTGGACTATGGCTACACCTTC. Amino acid sequence: CASTTGLDYGYTF.

This clone was observed a few times. J is TRBJ2-7 and V is TRBV2, with 9 nucleotides matching TRBD1. The germline V gene encodes CDR1 SNHLY and CDR2 FYNNEI. The CDR3 is made up of 15 amino acids. The trim removed 4 bases at V and 0 bases at J, leaving 4 bases unmatched. CDR3 nucleotides: TGTGCCAGCAGTGCCAACAGGGGGCACTCCTACGAGCAGTACTTC. Translation: CASSANRGHSYEQYF. Looking up the rest from reference TRBV2 and TRBJ2-7 gives the full variable domain: EPEVTQTPSHQVTQMGQEVILRCVPISNHLYFYWYRQILGQKVEFLVSFYNNEISEKSEIFDDQFSVERPDGSNFTLKIRSTKLEDSAMYFCASSANRGHSYEQYFGPGTRLTVT.

This clone has just a few counts. The chain links TRBV10-1 to TRBJ1-1; possible D gene TRBD1, 5 bases. The CDR3 length is 13 residues. V dropped 3 bases and J dropped 5 bases, with 10 bases sitting between them. From germline, CDR1 is WNHNN and CDR2 SYGVQD (reference sequence). The CDR3 region is CASSERGETEAFF. The CDR3 bases are TGCGCCAGCAGTGAACGGGGGGAAACTGAAGCTTTCTTT.

The rearrangement joins TRBV28 to TRBJ1-4; D ambiguous. CDR1 and CDR2 (germline): MDHEN, SYDVKM. The CDR3 is 12 residues long. Trimming pared 3 bases from V and 5 bases from J, leaving 4 bases between. CDR3 sequence reads: CASSFFNEKLFF. The DNA of the CDR3 is TGTGCCAGCAGTTTCTTCAATGAAAAACTGTTTTTT.

As to this clone: In the same sample, other DNA sequences code for this CDR3. The chain recombines TRBV29-1 with TRBJ1-5; tentatively, D is TRBD1 (6 bases). Germline values: CDR1 SQVTM, CDR2 ANQGSEA. The CDR3 sequence is 13 residues long. V dropped 6 bases and J dropped 4 bases, with 13 bases sitting between them. In DNA form, the CDR3 reads TGCAGCGTACGTACAGGGTCGAATCAGCCCCAGCATTTT. Its protein is CSVRTGSNQPQHF.

V and J are TRBV27 and TRBJ1-2; weak D call: TRBD1 (6 bases). The CDR3 length is 15 residues. Trimming cost V 5 bases and J 7 bases, with 20 bases left between them. The germline CDR1 and CDR2 sequences are MNHEY and SMNVEV (reference sequence). The CDR3 spells CASSPRGGGFGGYTF. Written as DNA, the CDR3 is TGTGCCAGCAGTCCCAGGGGAGGGGGTTTTGGTGGCTACACCTTC.